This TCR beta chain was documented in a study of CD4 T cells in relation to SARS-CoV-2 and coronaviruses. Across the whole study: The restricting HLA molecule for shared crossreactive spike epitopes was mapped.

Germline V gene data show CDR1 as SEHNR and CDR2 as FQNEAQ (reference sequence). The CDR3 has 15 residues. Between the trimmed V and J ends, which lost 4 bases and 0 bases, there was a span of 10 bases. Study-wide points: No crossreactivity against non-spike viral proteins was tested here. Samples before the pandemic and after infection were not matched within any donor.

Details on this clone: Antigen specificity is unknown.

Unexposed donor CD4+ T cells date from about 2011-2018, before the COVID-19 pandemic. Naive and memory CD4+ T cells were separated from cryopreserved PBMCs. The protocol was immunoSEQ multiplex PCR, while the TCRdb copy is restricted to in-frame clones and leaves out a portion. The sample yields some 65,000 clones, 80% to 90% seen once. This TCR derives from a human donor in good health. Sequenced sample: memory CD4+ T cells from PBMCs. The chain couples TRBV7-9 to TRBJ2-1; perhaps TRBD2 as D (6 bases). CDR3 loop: CASSSPGSSYNEQFF. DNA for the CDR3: TGTGCCAGCAGCTCCCCCGGGAGCTCCTACAATGAGCAGTTCTTC.